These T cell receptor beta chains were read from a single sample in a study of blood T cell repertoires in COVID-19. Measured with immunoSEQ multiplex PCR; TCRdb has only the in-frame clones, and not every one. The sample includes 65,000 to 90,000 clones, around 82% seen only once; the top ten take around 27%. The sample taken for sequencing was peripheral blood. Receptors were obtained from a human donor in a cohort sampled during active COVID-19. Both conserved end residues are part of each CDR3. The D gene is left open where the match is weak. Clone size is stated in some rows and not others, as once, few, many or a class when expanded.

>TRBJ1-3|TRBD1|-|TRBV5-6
CASSGTGGNTIYF
TGTGCCAGCTCCGGGACAGGTGGAAACACCATATATTTT
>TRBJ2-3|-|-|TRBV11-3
CASSHRDTTDTQYF
TGTGCCAGCAGCCACCGGGACACAACAGATACGCAGTATTTT
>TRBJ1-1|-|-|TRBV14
CASSQSGNTEAFF
TGTGCCAGCAGCCAGTCAGGGAACACTGAAGCTTTCTTT
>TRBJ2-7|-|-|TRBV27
CASSIGLNPYEQYF
TGTGCCAGCAGTATCGGTCTTAATCCCTACGAGCAGTACTTC
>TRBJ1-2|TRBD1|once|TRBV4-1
CASSLGGPNNYGYTF
TGCGCCAGCAGCCTAGGGGGCCCCAATAACTATGGCTACACCTTC
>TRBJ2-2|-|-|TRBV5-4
CASSPVGGPGTGELFF
TGTGCCAGCAGCCCTGTGGGGGGGCCGGGAACCGGGGAGCTGTTTTTT
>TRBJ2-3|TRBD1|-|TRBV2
CASSEGVRDRGTDTQYF
TGTGCCAGCAGTGAAGGCGTTAGGGACAGGGGCACAGATACGCAGTATTTT
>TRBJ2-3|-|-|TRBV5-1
CASSLRGGIPDTQYF
TGCGCCAGCAGCTTAAGGGGCGGAATCCCAGATACGCAGTATTTT
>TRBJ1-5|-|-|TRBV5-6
CASSLASGNQPQHF
TGTGCCAGCAGCTTGGCCAGCGGGAATCAGCCCCAGCATTTT
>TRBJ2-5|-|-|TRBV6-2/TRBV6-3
CASSQGRETQYF
TGTGCCAGCAGTCAGGGGAGAGAGACCCAGTACTTC
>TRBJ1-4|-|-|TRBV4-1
CASSQFPANEKLFF
TGCGCCAGCAGCCAATTTCCGGCTAATGAAAAACTGTTTTTT
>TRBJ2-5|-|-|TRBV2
CASSTSIQETQYF
TGTGCCAGCAGTACTAGCATCCAAGAGACCCAGTACTTC
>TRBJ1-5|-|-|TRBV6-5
CASSSPSGRNQPQHF
TGTGCCAGCAGCTCACCCTCAGGGCGGAATCAGCCCCAGCATTTT
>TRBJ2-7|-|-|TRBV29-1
CSVERASTGKQYF
TGCAGCGTTGAAAGGGCTAGCACCGGAAAGCAGTACTTC
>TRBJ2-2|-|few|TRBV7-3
CASSLDRLGGELFF
TGTGCCAGCAGCTTAGACAGGTTGGGCGGGGAGCTGTTTTTT
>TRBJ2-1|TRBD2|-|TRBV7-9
CASSVQGLAQAGEQFF
TGTGCCAGCAGCGTTCAAGGACTAGCTCAGGCTGGCGAGCAGTTCTTC
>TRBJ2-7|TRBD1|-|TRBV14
CASSEQGWSYEQYF
TGTGCCAGCAGCGAACAGGGGTGGAGCTACGAGCAGTACTTC
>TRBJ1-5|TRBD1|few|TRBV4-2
CASSQDGGPGQVYEPQHF
TGTGCCAGCAGCCAAGATGGGGGACCGGGACAGGTTTATGAGCCCCAGCATTTT
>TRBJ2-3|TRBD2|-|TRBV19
CASSMSRASGLIDTQYF
TGTGCCAGTAGTATGAGTCGGGCTAGCGGTTTGATAGATACGCAGTATTTT
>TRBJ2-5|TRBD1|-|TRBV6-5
CASSTGTGGSETQYF
TGTGCCAGCAGTACCGGGACAGGGGGATCAGAGACCCAGTACTTC
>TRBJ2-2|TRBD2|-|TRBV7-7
CASSFSSGGPRSTGELFF
TGTGCTAGCAGCTTTTCTAGCGGGGGGCCAAGGAGCACCGGGGAGCTGTTTTTT
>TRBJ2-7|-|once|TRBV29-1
CSVRRESAGEQYF
TGCAGCGTCCGCAGAGAGTCCGCGGGTGAGCAGTACTTC
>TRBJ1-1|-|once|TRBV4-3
CASSQDKIRGEAFF
TGCGCCAGCAGCCAAGATAAGATTAGGGGAGAAGCTTTCTTT
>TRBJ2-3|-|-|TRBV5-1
CASKKIDSPSDTQYF
TGCGCCAGCAAAAAGATCGACAGTCCCTCAGATACGCAGTATTTT
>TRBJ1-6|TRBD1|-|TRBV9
CASSPDPGGGLGSPLHF
TGTGCCAGCAGCCCCGACCCGGGAGGGGGCCTAGGTTCACCCCTCCACTTT
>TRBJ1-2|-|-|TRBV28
CASTSRGNYGYTF
TGTGCCAGCACTTCTCGGGGAAACTATGGCTACACCTTC
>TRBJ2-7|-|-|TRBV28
CASSRWTARDEQYF
TGTGCCAGCAGCCGCTGGACAGCCCGGGACGAGCAGTACTTC
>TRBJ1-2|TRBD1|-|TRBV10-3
CAISEAPGQGVGYTF
TGTGCCATCAGTGAAGCCCCGGGACAGGGAGTCGGCTACACCTTC
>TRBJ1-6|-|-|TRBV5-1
CASSAGGGRSPLHF
TGCGCCAGCAGCGCCGGGGGGGGCCGGTCACCCCTCCACTTT
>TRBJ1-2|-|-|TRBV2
CASSFRVLLGYTF
TGTGCCAGCAGTTTCCGGGTCCTACTCGGCTACACCTTC
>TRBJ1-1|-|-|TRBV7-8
CASSLERGGAEAFF
TGTGCCAGCAGCTTAGAAAGGGGCGGCGCTGAAGCTTTCTTT
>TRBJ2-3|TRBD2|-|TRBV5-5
CASSLEGLAGTWQYF
TGTGCCAGCAGCTTGGAAGGACTAGCGGGGACGTGGCAGTATTTT
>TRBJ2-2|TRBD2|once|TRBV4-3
CASSQGLAGGLGELFF
TGCGCCAGCAGCCAGGGACTAGCGGGGGGGCTTGGGGAGCTGTTTTTT
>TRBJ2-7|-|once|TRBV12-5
CASGADSYEQYF
TGTGCTAGTGGTGCGGACAGCTACGAGCAGTACTTC
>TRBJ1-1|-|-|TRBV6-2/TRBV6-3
CASSYSSENTEAFF
TGTGCCAGCAGTTACTCTTCAGAGAACACTGAAGCTTTCTTT
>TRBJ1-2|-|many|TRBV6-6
CASRPRELYGYTF
TGTGCCAGCAGACCCCGGGAGCTCTATGGCTACACCTTC
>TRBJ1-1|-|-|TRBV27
CASSGRGKFTEAFF
TGTGCCAGCAGTGGCAGGGGTAAGTTCACTGAAGCTTTCTTT
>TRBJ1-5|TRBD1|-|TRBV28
CASSHRGGNQPQHF
TGTGCCAGCAGCCACAGGGGGGGCAATCAGCCCCAGCATTTT
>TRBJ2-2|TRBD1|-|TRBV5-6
CASRLNRGQNTGELFF
TGTGCCAGCAGATTAAACAGGGGGCAGAACACCGGGGAGCTGTTTTTT
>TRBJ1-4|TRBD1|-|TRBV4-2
CASSQDWGTGGEKLFF
TGTGCCAGCAGCCAAGATTGGGGGACAGGTGGTGAAAAACTGTTTTTT
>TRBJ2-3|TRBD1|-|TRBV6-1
CASSEGGGTGSDTQYF
TGTGCCAGCAGTGAAGGAGGCGGGACAGGGTCAGATACGCAGTATTTT
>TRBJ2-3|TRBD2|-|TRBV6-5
CASGRTSSTDTQYF
TGTGCCAGCGGCCGGACTAGCTCCACAGATACGCAGTATTTT
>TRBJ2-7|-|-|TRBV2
CASSDHRDNSYEQYF
TGTGCCAGCAGCGACCACCGGGACAACTCCTACGAGCAGTACTTC
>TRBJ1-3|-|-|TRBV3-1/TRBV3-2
CASSHRTVSGNTIYF
TGTGCCAGCAGCCACCGGACAGTCTCTGGAAACACCATATATTTT
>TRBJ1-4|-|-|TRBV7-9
CASSSPGVRELFF
TGTGCCAGCAGCTCGCCCGGGGTCCGGGAACTGTTTTTT
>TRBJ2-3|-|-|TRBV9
CASSVGLLDTQYF
TGTGCCAGCAGCGTAGGGCTGCTAGATACGCAGTATTTT
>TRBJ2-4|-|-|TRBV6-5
CASSPRQKNIQYF
TGTGCCAGCAGTCCCCGACAGAAAAACATTCAGTACTTC
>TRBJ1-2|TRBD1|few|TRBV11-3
CASSDRGGYGYTF
TGTGCCAGCAGCGACAGGGGAGGCTATGGCTACACCTTC
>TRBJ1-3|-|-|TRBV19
CASEQGISGNTIYF
TGTGCCAGTGAGCAGGGAATCTCTGGAAACACCATATATTTT
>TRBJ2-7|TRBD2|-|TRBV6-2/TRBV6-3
CASSVRLAGGSRDEQYF
TGTGCCAGCAGCGTCCGACTAGCGGGGGGCTCTCGGGACGAGCAGTACTTC
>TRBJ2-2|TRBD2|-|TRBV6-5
CASSYERGRKGELFF
TGTGCCAGCAGTTACGAGCGGGGAAGGAAAGGGGAGCTGTTTTTT
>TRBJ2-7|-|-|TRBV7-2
CASSLFVASSYEQYF
TGTGCCAGCAGCTTATTTGTTGCTAGCTCCTACGAGCAGTACTTC
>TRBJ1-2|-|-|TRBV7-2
CASSLQGSVFNGYTF
TGTGCCAGCAGCCTACAGGGATCCGTTTTTAATGGCTACACCTTC
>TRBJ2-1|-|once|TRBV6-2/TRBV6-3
CASSYLLGTPGTYNEQFF
TGTGCCAGCAGTTATCTCCTCGGGACTCCTGGAACCTACAATGAGCAGTTCTTC
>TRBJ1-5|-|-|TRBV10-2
CASSENRGQPQHF
TGCGCCAGCAGTGAGAATCGGGGGCAGCCCCAGCATTTT
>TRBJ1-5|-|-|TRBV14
CASSLRETGPQHF
TGTGCCAGCAGCTTGAGGGAGACGGGACCCCAGCATTTT
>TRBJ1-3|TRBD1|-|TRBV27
CASSLTSDRGNTIYF
TGTGCCAGCAGTTTAACGTCGGACAGGGGAAACACCATATATTTT
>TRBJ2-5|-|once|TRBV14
CASRRRGPQETQYF
TGTGCCAGCAGACGGAGAGGGCCACAAGAGACCCAGTACTTC
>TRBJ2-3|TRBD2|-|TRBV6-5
CASSYTSGGPDTQYF
TGTGCCAGCAGTTATACTAGCGGGGGGCCAGATACGCAGTATTTT